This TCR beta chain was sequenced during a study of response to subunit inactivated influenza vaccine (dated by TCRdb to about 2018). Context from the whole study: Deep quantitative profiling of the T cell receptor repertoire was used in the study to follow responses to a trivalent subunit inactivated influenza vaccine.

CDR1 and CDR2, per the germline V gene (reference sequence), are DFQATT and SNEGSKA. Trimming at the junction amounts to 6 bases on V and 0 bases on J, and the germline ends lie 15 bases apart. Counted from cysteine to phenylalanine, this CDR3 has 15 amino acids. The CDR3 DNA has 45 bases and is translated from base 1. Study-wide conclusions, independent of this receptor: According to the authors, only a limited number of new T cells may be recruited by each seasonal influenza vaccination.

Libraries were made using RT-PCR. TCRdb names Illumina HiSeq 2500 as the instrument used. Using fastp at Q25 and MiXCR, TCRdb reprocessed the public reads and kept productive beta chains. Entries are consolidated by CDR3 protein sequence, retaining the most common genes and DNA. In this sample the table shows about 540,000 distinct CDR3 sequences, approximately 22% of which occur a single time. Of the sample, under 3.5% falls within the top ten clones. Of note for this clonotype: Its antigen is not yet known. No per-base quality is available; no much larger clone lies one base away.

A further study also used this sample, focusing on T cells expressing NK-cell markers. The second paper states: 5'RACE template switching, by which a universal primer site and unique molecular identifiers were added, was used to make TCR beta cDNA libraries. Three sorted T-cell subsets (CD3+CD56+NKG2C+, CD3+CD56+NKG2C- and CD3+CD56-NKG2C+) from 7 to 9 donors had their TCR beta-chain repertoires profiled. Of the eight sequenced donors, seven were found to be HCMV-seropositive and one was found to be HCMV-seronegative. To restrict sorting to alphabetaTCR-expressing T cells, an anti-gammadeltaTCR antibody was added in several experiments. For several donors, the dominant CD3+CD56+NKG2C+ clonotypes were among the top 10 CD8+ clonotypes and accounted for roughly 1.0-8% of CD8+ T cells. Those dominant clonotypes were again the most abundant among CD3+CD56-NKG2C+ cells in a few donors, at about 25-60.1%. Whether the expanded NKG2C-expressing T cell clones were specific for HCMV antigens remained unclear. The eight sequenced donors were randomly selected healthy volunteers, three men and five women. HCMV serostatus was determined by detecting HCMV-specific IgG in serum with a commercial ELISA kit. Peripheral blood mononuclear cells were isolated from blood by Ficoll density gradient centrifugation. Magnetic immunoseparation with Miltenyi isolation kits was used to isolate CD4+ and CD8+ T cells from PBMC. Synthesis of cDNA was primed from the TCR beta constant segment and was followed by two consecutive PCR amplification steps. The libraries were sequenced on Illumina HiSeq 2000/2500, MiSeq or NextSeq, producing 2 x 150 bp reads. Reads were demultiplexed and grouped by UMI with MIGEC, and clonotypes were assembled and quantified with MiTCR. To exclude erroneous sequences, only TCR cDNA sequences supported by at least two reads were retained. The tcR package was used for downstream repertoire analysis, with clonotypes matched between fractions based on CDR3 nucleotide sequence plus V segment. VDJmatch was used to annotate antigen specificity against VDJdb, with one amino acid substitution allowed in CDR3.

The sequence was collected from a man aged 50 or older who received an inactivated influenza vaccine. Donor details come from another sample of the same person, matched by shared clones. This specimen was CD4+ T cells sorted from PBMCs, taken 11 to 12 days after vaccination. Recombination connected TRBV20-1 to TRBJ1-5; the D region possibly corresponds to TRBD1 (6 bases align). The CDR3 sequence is CSALWTANSNQPQHF. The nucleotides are TGCAGTGCCCTTTGGACAGCAAATAGCAATCAGCCCCAGCATTTT.